A selection of T cell receptor beta chains follows, all from one sample in a study of blood T cell repertoires in COVID-19. The assay was immunoSEQ multiplex PCR, and TCRdb's table has in-frame clones only and misses some. The sample has approximately 90,000 clones; roughly 84% are singletons. Sequencing was carried out using peripheral blood. All receptors derive from a human donor in a cohort sampled during active COVID-19. Both conserved end residues are part of each CDR3. D genes are given only for firm matches. A clone size is listed for some rows: how often the clone was seen (once, few, many), or a class if it is expanded.

size,J,D,V,DNA,CDR3
-,TRBJ2-7,-,TRBV11-2,TGTGCCAGCAGCCATTCCGGGGCCTACGAGCAGTACTTC,CASSHSGAYEQYF
-,TRBJ2-7,TRBD2,TRBV5-6,TGTGCCAGCAGCTTGGTCGAAGCGGGAAACGGCTACGAGCAGTACTTC,CASSLVEAGNGYEQYF
-,TRBJ1-4,TRBD1,TRBV24-1,TGTGCCACCAGTGCCGCAGGGGGGCCCAATGAAAAACTGTTTTTT,CATSAAGGPNEKLFF
-,TRBJ1-2,-,TRBV12-5,TGTGCTAGTGGCGCAGGGGTCGGGGGCTACACCTTC,CASGAGVGGYTF
-,TRBJ1-1,-,TRBV18,TGTGCCAGCTCACTCCCTTCTTGGAACACTGAAGCTTTCTTT,CASSLPSWNTEAFF
-,TRBJ1-6,-,TRBV19,TGTGCCAGTAGTATCGGGGGTGATAATTCACCCCTCCACTTT,CASSIGGDNSPLHF
-,TRBJ1-4,TRBD1,TRBV4-2,TGTGCCAGCAGCCAAGGACGAGGGGGGACAGCTAATGAAAAACTGTTTTTT,CASSQGRGGTANEKLFF
-,TRBJ2-3,TRBD2,TRBV11-2,TGTGCCAGCAGCTTATTACCTAGCGGGCTATCAGATACGCAGTATTTT,CASSLLPSGLSDTQYF
-,TRBJ2-7,TRBD2,TRBV6-4,TGTGCCAGCAGTGATTTTTTCTTGGGACTAGCGGGGGGAAGCTACGAGCAGTACTTC,CASSDFFLGLAGGSYEQYF
-,TRBJ2-2,TRBD2,TRBV9,TGTGCCAGCAGCCTTAGGGGAGGGAGCGCCGGGGAGCTGTTTTTT,CASSLRGGSAGELFF
-,TRBJ2-1,TRBD2,TRBV5-1,TGCGCCAGCAGCCTGAGCGGGAGGGGCTACAATGAGCAGTTCTTC,CASSLSGRGYNEQFF
-,TRBJ2-7,-,TRBV4-2,TGTGCCAGCAGCCAAGAGGCAGGCCTCTCAGCCTACGAGCAGTACTTC,CASSQEAGLSAYEQYF
-,TRBJ2-7,-,TRBV19,TGTGCCAGTAGTTACTGGGCACCTCCCTACGAGCAGTACTTC,CASSYWAPPYEQYF
-,TRBJ2-1,TRBD2,TRBV5-4,TGTGCCAGCAGCCATCAGCGGGGGGGCTCCTACAATGAGCAGTTCTTC,CASSHQRGGSYNEQFF
-,TRBJ2-3,TRBD2,TRBV7-8,TGTGCCAGCAGCCCCGGACTAGAAAGGGGCACAGATACGCAGTATTTT,CASSPGLERGTDTQYF
-,TRBJ1-1,-,TRBV7-9,TGTGCCAGCAGCCGTGGACAGAGCACTGAAGCTTTCTTT,CASSRGQSTEAFF
-,TRBJ2-7,TRBD1,TRBV5-1,TGCGCCAGCAGCGCGGGGACAGGGAACGAGCAGTACTTC,CASSAGTGNEQYF
-,TRBJ1-2,-,TRBV3-1/TRBV3-2,TGTGCCAGCAGCCAAGATGTCTCAGTCTATGGCTACACCTTC,CASSQDVSVYGYTF
-,TRBJ2-3,-,TRBV5-1,TGCGCCAGCAGCTTGGGCAGGGTCAGACGAGATACGCAGTATTTT,CASSLGRVRRDTQYF
-,TRBJ2-5,TRBD1,TRBV11-2,TGTGCCAGCAGGCCTGTCCAGGGGGCCGAGACCCAGTACTTC,CASRPVQGAETQYF
-,TRBJ2-1,TRBD2,TRBV23-1,TGCGCCAGCAGTCAATTGGGGACTAGCGGACGACTATACAATGAGCAGTTCTTC,CASSQLGTSGRLYNEQFF
-,TRBJ1-5,TRBD1,TRBV2,TGTGCCAGCAGTGAATACGGGACAGCAAATCAGCCCCAGCATTTT,CASSEYGTANQPQHF
-,TRBJ1-1,TRBD1,TRBV5-1,TGCGCCAGCAGCTCCCAGGGGGACGGCACTGAAGCTTTCTTT,CASSSQGDGTEAFF
-,TRBJ2-2,-,TRBV5-1,TGCGCCAGCAGCTTGGTAAGCGGGCCCTTCACCGGGGAGCTGTTTTTT,CASSLVSGPFTGELFF
-,TRBJ1-2,-,TRBV18,TGTGCCAGCTCACCTGGGCAGGGTGGCTACACCTTC,CASSPGQGGYTF
-,TRBJ1-1,-,TRBV19,TGTGCCGCGACGGGGAACACTGAAGCTTTCTTT,CAATGNTEAFF
-,TRBJ2-5,TRBD2,TRBV19,TGTGCCAGTAGTATTCGCGGGGTAGCGGGGGGGCCACCAGAGACCCAGTACTTC,CASSIRGVAGGPPETQYF
-,TRBJ2-2,-,TRBV24-1,TGTGCCACCAGTGATACGCGGACAGCCGGGGAGCTGTTTTTT,CATSDTRTAGELFF
-,TRBJ2-7,-,TRBV4-2,TGTGCCAGCAGCCTCCCCAGGGCGACTCGTCAGCAGTACTTC,CASSLPRATRQQYF
-,TRBJ1-2,-,TRBV7-3,TGTGCCAGTTCGGGGGGGAATAACTATGGCTACACCTTC,CASSGGNNYGYTF
-,TRBJ2-3,TRBD2,TRBV7-2,TGTGCCAGCAGCTTAGCGAGCGAAAGCGGGGGGGCAGATACGCAGTATTTT,CASSLASESGGADTQYF
-,TRBJ1-2,TRBD1,TRBV24-1,TGTGCCACCAGTGACCTGGACAGGGATCGTGGCTACACCTTC,CATSDLDRDRGYTF
once,TRBJ1-4,-,TRBV18,TGTGCCAGCTCACCCCTTTCGGGGGATGAAAAACTGTTTTTT,CASSPLSGDEKLFF
-,TRBJ1-1,-,TRBV5-5,TGTGCCAGCAGCTTGGGGAGCAGGGAAGGCACTGAAGCTTTCTTT,CASSLGSREGTEAFF
-,TRBJ1-4,-,TRBV2,TGTGCCAGCGGCCCCCCCCTAACAGGGTACTATGCAACTAATGAAAAACTGTTTTTT,CASGPPLTGYYATNEKLFF
few,TRBJ1-4,TRBD1,TRBV7-2,TGTGCCAGCAGCTTGGACAGGGGCTGGAATGAAAAACTGTTTTTT,CASSLDRGWNEKLFF
-,TRBJ2-2,TRBD2,TRBV3-1/TRBV3-2,TGTGCCAGCAGCCACGGCGGGGGGGCCGGGAACACCGGGGAGCTGTTTTTT,CASSHGGGAGNTGELFF
-,TRBJ1-1,-,TRBV28,TGTGCCAGCAGCCCCAGGGGAGAGCACACTGAAGCTTTCTTT,CASSPRGEHTEAFF
-,TRBJ2-1,-,TRBV13,TGTGCCAGCAGCTTGCGGGTGGGGAGGGGGGATGAGCAGTTCTTC,CASSLRVGRGDEQFF
-,TRBJ1-3,-,TRBV9,TGTGCCAGCAGCGTAGGGCAGTCTGGAAACACCATATATTTT,CASSVGQSGNTIYF
-,TRBJ2-3,TRBD2,TRBV4-2,TGTGCCAGCAGCCAGTTTGGGAGCGGGAGGGCCGCTCATACGCAGTATTTT,CASSQFGSGRAAHTQYF
-,TRBJ1-3,-,TRBV5-1,TGCGCCAGCAGCTTGGCCCAGGGCTCTGGAAACACCATATATTTT,CASSLAQGSGNTIYF
-,TRBJ2-5,TRBD1,TRBV10-3,TGTGCCATGGGGGACAGGGGAGAGACCCAGTACTTC,CAMGDRGETQYF
-,TRBJ1-4,-,TRBV5-1,TGCGCCAGCAGCTTGGGTACAAGTGAAAAACTGTTTTTT,CASSLGTSEKLFF
-,TRBJ1-1,TRBD1,TRBV3-1/TRBV3-2,TGTGCCAGCAGCCAGGCTCCTGGGGACAGCGAAGGCACTGAAGCTTTCTTT,CASSQAPGDSEGTEAFF
once,TRBJ2-7,-,TRBV9,TGTGCCAGCAGCGTACCCGGTGGGAGGCAAACCGATCTTTACGAGCAGTACTTC,CASSVPGGRQTDLYEQYF
once,TRBJ2-7,-,TRBV5-1,TGCGCCAGCAGCGGGTCTGACAGCTTCTCCTACGAGCAGTACTTC,CASSGSDSFSYEQYF
-,TRBJ1-1,-,TRBV10-3,TGTGCCATCAGTGAAGACAGGACGAACACTGAAGCTTTCTTT,CAISEDRTNTEAFF
-,TRBJ1-3,-,TRBV5-4,TGTGCCAGCAGCTCCGACAGGTCGAACACCATATATTTT,CASSSDRSNTIYF
-,TRBJ2-7,TRBD1,TRBV19,TGTGCCAGTAGTCCTTTAGGGACAGGCCCTTCCGAGCAGTACTTC,CASSPLGTGPSEQYF
-,TRBJ1-1,-,TRBV11-2,TGTGCCAGCAGGCGGGTCGGGGAGGGGACTGAAGCTTTCTTT,CASRRVGEGTEAFF